Shown below are 25 T cell receptor beta chains from a single sample sequenced in a study of T cell responses to AZD1222 COVID-19 vaccine. Data came from immunoSEQ multiplex PCR; TCRdb stores just in-frame clones and leaves some out. Among about 42,000 clones listed, roughly 84% were seen once. Source: peripheral blood, taken 28 days after the second AZD1222 dose. These receptors originate from an adult who received the AZD1222 COVID-19 vaccine.

The CDR3 bases are TGTGCCAGCAGCTTAGCCAACGTGCTTAACTATGGCTACACCTTC. Its translation is CASSLANVLNYGYTF. The genes are TRBV7-9 and TRBJ1-2; D unclear. V lost 0 bases to trimming and J lost 1 base, with 9 bases between them. The CDR3 loop spans 15 amino acids. Germline V CDR1 and CDR2: SEHNR, FQNEAQ (reference sequence).

This sequence joins TRBV3-1 (or the pseudogene TRBV3-2) and TRBJ2-7, with 8 bases fitting TRBD2. The germline gives CDR1 LGHDT, CDR2 YNNKEL (reference sequence). Unmatched junction bases numbered 7, after V lost 6 bases and J lost 0 bases. This CDR3 has 15 amino acids. The CDR3 here is CASRRNSGSSYEQYF. In DNA, the CDR3 is TGTGCCAGCAGACGAAACAGCGGGAGCTCCTACGAGCAGTACTTC.

This chain links TRBV9 with TRBJ1-2, with D possibly matching TRBD1 (5 bases). V gave up 4 bases and J gave up 8 bases, with 24 bases separating them. CDR3 length: 16 residues. In germline, CDR1 is SGDLS, CDR2 YYNGEE. This CDR3 reads CASSPLFGGEYSGYTF. Here the CDR3 DNA reads TGTGCCAGCAGCCCCCTTTTTGGGGGTGAGTATAGCGGCTACACCTTC. The whole variable domain, filled in from reference TRBV9 and TRBJ1-2, reads DSGVTQTPKHLITATGQRVTLRCSPRSGDLSVYWYQQSLDQGLQFLIQYYNGEERAKGNILERFSAQQFPDLHSELNLSSLELGDSALYFCASSPLFGGEYSGYTFGSGTRLTVV.

The chain uses TRBV5-1 and TRBJ2-7; 8 nucleotides line up with TRBD2. Germline V CDR1 and CDR2: SGHRS, YFSETQ. V was pared by 4 bases and J by 4 bases, with 4 bases of the junction left unmatched. The CDR3 extends over 13 amino acids. DNA for the CDR3: TGCGCCAGCAGCACGGGGGGGCCATACGAGCAGTACTTC. This gives the protein CASSTGGPYEQYF.

The J gene is TRBJ1-2, the V gene TRBV7-3; a possible D gene is TRBD1 (6 bases). Deletions cut 5 bases from V and 4 bases from J, with 17 bases between. Germline V lookup: CDR1 SGHTA, CDR2 FQGTGA. The CDR3 spans 15 residues. The CDR3 DNA sequence: TGTGCCAGCAGCCCCTCCCCCGGGGGCGGCTATGGCTACACCTTC. Encoded protein: CASSPSPGGGYGYTF.

The V call is TRBV9, the J call TRBJ2-5; no definite D call. Germline V gives CDR1 SGDLS, CDR2 YYNGEE. V lost 0 bases and J 5 bases, leaving 5 bases between the germline ends. The CDR3 consists of 12 residues. The CDR3 sequence: CASSVAGETQYF. The DNA of the CDR3 is TGTGCCAGCAGCGTAGCTGGGGAGACCCAGTACTTC.

The V and J genes are TRBV7-2 and TRBJ2-1, with 11 bases fitting TRBD2. CDR3 size: 18 residues. The trim removed 0 bases at V and 0 bases at J, leaving 4 bases unmatched. The germline V gene encodes CDR1 SGHTA and CDR2 FQGNSA. The CDR3 coding sequence is TGTGCCAGCAGCTTAGCGCCTAGCGGGGGGAGCTCCTACAATGAGCAGTTCTTC. Protein: CASSLAPSGGSSYNEQFF.

The rearrangement links TRBV5-4 to TRBJ2-7; the D gene is possibly TRBD2 (6 bases). The germline gives CDR1 SGHNT, CDR2 YYREEE (reference sequence). V shed 0 bases and J shed 6 bases, with 10 bases lying between them. This CDR3 contains 13 residues. Here the CDR3 DNA reads TGTGCCAGCAGCTTGGTCCCCGGGAGCGAGCAGTACTTC. This codes for CASSLVPGSEQYF.

The rearrangement links TRBV15 to TRBJ1-4; 8 bases match TRBD1. With 1 base clipped from V and 7 bases from J, the junction kept 8 bases outside the gene matches. The germline V gene has CDR1 LNHNV and CDR2 YYDKDF (reference sequence). The CDR3 runs 16 residues. CDR3 residues: CATSRGGQGAGEKLFF. CDR3 sequence (DNA): TGTGCCACCAGCAGAGGCGGTCAGGGGGCTGGTGAAAAACTGTTTTTT.

This sequence joins TRBV14 and TRBJ2-3, with D uncertain. Germline lookup yields CDR1 SGHDN and CDR2 FVKESK. Trimming took 1 base from V and 14 from J, leaving 10 bases between them. The length of the CDR3 is 11 residues. The chain's CDR3 is CASSQGGRPYF. The CDR3 coding sequence is TGTGCCAGCAGCCAAGGTGGCCGGCCGTATTTT. Together with reference TRBV14 and TRBJ2-3, the CDR3 gives the full variable domain: EAGVTQFPSHSVIEKGQTVTLRCDPISGHDNLYWYRRVMGKEIKFLLHFVKESKQDESGMPNNRFLAERTGGTYSTLKVQPAELEDSGVYFCASSQGGRPYFGPGTRLTVL.

The DNA of the CDR3 is TGTGCCAGCAGCGGCCTAGTCGCTGGAAACACCATATATTTT. It translates to CASSGLVAGNTIYF. The chain combines TRBV9 with TRBJ1-3, with no clear D. Germline CDR1 and CDR2: SGDLS and YYNGEE. The germline V and J ends were trimmed by 3 bases and 2 bases, with 9 bases remaining between them. The length of the CDR3 is 14 residues.

V usage is TRBV5-4 and J usage is TRBJ1-3; weak D call: TRBD1 (6 bases). V shed 2 bases and J shed 1 base, with 10 bases lying between them. The CDR3 runs to 15 residues. Germline CDR1 reads SGHNT; CDR2 reads YYREEE (reference sequence). The chain's CDR3 is CASSLQGGSGNTIYF. The CDR3 DNA reads as TGTGCCAGCAGCTTACAGGGAGGATCTGGAAACACCATATATTTT.

The chain couples TRBV29-1 to TRBJ1-5; tentative D call: TRBD1 (6 bases). This CDR3 region has 12 residues. Deletions cut 7 bases from V and 7 bases from J, with 14 bases between. Germline-derived CDR1 and CDR2 are SQVTM and ANQGSEA. The CDR3 loop reads CSASGAGQPQHF. CDR3 DNA: TGCAGCGCCTCGGGGGCAGGCCAGCCCCAGCATTTT. The variable domain in full, with the rest retrieved from reference TRBV29-1 and TRBJ1-5, is SAVISQKPSRDICQRGTSLTIQCQVDSQVTMMFWYRQQPGQSLTLIATANQGSEATYESGFVIDKFPISRPNLTFSTLTVSNMSPEDSSIYLCSASGAGQPQHFGDGTRLSIL.

This clone came up a few times. The rearrangement uses TRBV7-3 and TRBJ2-1; unclear D gene. CDR3 length: 13 amino acids. V lost 2 bases, J lost 6 bases, and 8 bases lay in between. Germline CDR1 and CDR2: SGHTA and FQGTGA. CDR3 in amino acids: CASSLDTVNEQFF. CDR3 DNA: TGTGCCAGCAGCTTAGATACCGTCAATGAGCAGTTCTTC. The full variable domain, rest sourced from reference TRBV7-3 and TRBJ2-1, is GAGVSQTPSNKVTEKGKYVELRCDPISGHTALYWYRQSLGQGPEFLIYFQGTGAADDSGLPNDRFFAVRPEGSVSTLKIQRTERGDSAVYLCASSLDTVNEQFFGPGTRLTVL.

The genes are TRBV11-2 and TRBJ2-2; D possibly corresponds to TRBD2 (5 bases). CDR3 length: 14 residues. V was pared by 9 bases and J by 4 bases, with 15 bases between. CDR1 is SGHAT, CDR2 FQNNGV, per germline. The CDR3 nucleotides are TGTGCCAGTAGGACTCTGCTAAGCACCGGGGAGCTGTTTTTT. Protein: CASRTLLSTGELFF.

J is TRBJ1-6 and V is TRBV9; D is unclear. The CDR3 has 15 amino acids. Trimming left V 1 base short and J 7 bases short, with 12 bases between. Germline assignment: CDR1 SGDLS and CDR2 YYNGEE. DNA for the CDR3: TGTGCCAGCAGCGTAAGGGCAGGCGCAAATTCACCCCTCCACTTT. Translating it yields CASSVRAGANSPLHF.

This clone has only one observation. The chain couples TRBV14 to TRBJ1-4; the D gene is possibly TRBD1 (5 bases). Trimming removed 2 bases from V and 7 bases from J, with 11 bases in between. Per the germline V gene, CDR1 is SGHDN and CDR2 is FVKESK. The CDR3 covers 14 residues. The CDR3 loop is CASSQWGGSEKLFF. The CDR3 bases are TGTGCCAGCAGCCAATGGGGGGGTAGTGAAAAACTGTTTTTT.

The rearrangement uses TRBV2 and TRBJ2-3; D may be TRBD2 (7 bases). The CDR3 consists of 16 residues. Germline-derived CDR1 and CDR2 are SNHLY and FYNNEI. V was trimmed by 4 bases and J by 0 bases, leaving 14 bases between them. As DNA, the CDR3 is TGTGCCAGCAGTGGCGGGGGCCTAACTAGCACAGATACGCAGTATTTT. It encodes CASSGGGLTSTDTQYF. Complete variable domain (other parts from reference TRBV2 and TRBJ2-3): EPEVTQTPSHQVTQMGQEVILRCVPISNHLYFYWYRQILGQKVEFLVSFYNNEISEKSEIFDDQFSVERPDGSNFTLKIRSTKLEDSAMYFCASSGGGLTSTDTQYFGPGTRLTVL.

The chain carries TRBV7-9 and TRBJ2-3; 14 bases match TRBD2. The V segment lost 2 bases and the J segment 4 bases; nucleotides outside the gene matches: 8. Germline loops: CDR1 SEHNR, CDR2 FQNEAQ (reference sequence). There are 18 residues in the CDR3. CDR3 region: CASSLPFRLAGGSDTQYF. The CDR3 coding sequence is TGTGCCAGCAGCTTACCCTTCCGACTAGCGGGGGGGTCAGATACGCAGTATTTT.

The chain links TRBV5-1 to TRBJ2-5; D remains unclear. The CDR3 is made up of 15 amino acids. Germline loops: CDR1 SGHRS, CDR2 YFSETQ. V lost 0 bases and J 5 bases, leaving 14 bases between the germline ends. The CDR3 reads CASSLATAAAETQYF. The CDR3, as DNA: TGCGCCAGCAGCTTGGCCACGGCGGCCGCGGAGACCCAGTACTTC. Supplemented by reference TRBV5-1 and TRBJ2-5, the full variable domain reads KAGVTQTPRYLIKTRGQQVTLSCSPISGHRSVSWYQQTPGQGLQFLFEYFSETQRNKGNFPGRFSGRQFSNSRSEMNVSTLELGDSALYLCASSLATAAAETQYFGPGTRLLVL.

J is TRBJ1-1 and V is TRBV5-1; D not certain. Germline CDR1 reads SGHRS; CDR2 reads YFSETQ. The length of the CDR3 is 15 residues. V lost 0 bases, J lost 0 bases, and 9 bases lay in between. This CDR3 is CASSLAGAMNTEAFF. The CDR3 DNA reads as TGCGCCAGCAGCTTGGCTGGAGCCATGAACACTGAAGCTTTCTTT.

This sequence joins TRBV19 and TRBJ2-6; D gene unclear. This CDR3 is built from 17 residues. Germline CDR1 LNHDA, CDR2 SQIVND (reference sequence). V lost 5 bases and J 4 bases, leaving 18 bases between the germline ends. CDR3 region: CASSGGESTAGANVLTF. Written as DNA, the CDR3 is TGTGCCAGTAGTGGTGGAGAATCTACTGCGGGGGCCAACGTCCTGACTTTC.

The V call is TRBV12-3 or TRBV12-4, the J call TRBJ2-5; D unclear. The CDR3 covers 13 residues. V was shortened by 3 bases and J by 4 bases, with 9 bases between the two germline ends. CDR3 sequence: CASSFGSVETQYF. In DNA form, the CDR3 reads TGTGCCAGCAGTTTTGGGTCAGTAGAGACCCAGTACTTC.

The rearrangement joins TRBV28 to TRBJ1-2; D not certain. Trimming removed 2 bases at V and 4 bases at J, with 14 bases between. This CDR3 spans 15 amino acids. The germline gives CDR1 MDHEN, CDR2 SYDVKM. Written as DNA, the CDR3 is TGTGCCAGCAGTTTAGTTCACTGGATTGCCTATGGCTACACCTTC. It specifies CASSLVHWIAYGYTF.

The chain uses TRBV27 and TRBJ1-2, with 11 bases identical to TRBD1. From germline, CDR1 is MNHEY and CDR2 SMNVEV (reference sequence). This CDR3 is 19 amino acids long. The ends lost 4 bases at V and 0 bases at J; junction bases unmatched: 13. CDR3 region: CASSYSMGTGGIANYGYTF. The CDR3 region has the DNA TGTGCCAGCAGTTACTCTATGGGGACAGGGGGAATAGCTAACTATGGCTACACCTTC.